The present T cell receptor beta chain was sequenced within a study of blood T cells in healthy people across ages. Every donor gave roughly 9.2 milliliters of peripheral blood. Researchers report isolating at least 6.5 million PBMCs per sample. Through a sample-barcoded 5' primer and a J-beta primer mix, a second PCR was run for roughly 7 to 12 cycles. A 12-random-nucleotide template-switch adaptor tagged each cDNA molecule. Via MiXCR, TCRdb re-called the 5' RACE reads, giving one row per CDR3 protein. The sample shows roughly 1,800,000 distinct CDR3 sequences, roughly 52% of them seen only once. The V gene's germline CDR1 is DFQATT and CDR2 SNEGSKA (reference sequence). There are 14 residues in the CDR3. On this clonotype: The antigen remains unidentified. The junction and the germline gene differ at one end; a read error may be behind it.

Study-wide points: Roughly linear age-related decline in beta diversity appeared, significant by age 40.

The chain employs TRBV20-1 and TRBJ2-1; TRBD2 aligns across 7 bases. The TCR was taken from a woman aged 40 to 50 in good health. The specimen sequenced was blood. The CDR3 protein is CSASEGGGPNKQFF. For the CDR3, the DNA is TGCAGTGCTAGCGAAGGCGGGGGACCCAATAAGCAGTTCTTC.